This T cell receptor beta chain emerged from a study of radiotherapy plus CTLA-4 blockade in lung cancer. Study-wide context: For 18% of patients, objective responses occurred, and about 30% had disease control. General study results and limits: Alongside interferon-beta, early blood T cell clone dynamics were reportedly the best predictor of response. Radiotherapy was combined with ipilimumab, and tumor-derived TCR clones then expanded in blood.

The germline gives CDR1 SEHNR, CDR2 FQNEAQ (reference sequence). The CDR3 contains 15 residues. Assay: immunoSEQ multiplex PCR; the TCRdb copy retains only in-frame clones and omits some. Among about 84,000 clones, about two thirds were seen once, and the ten largest hold about 14%. Of note for this clone: The antigen is unknown.

V and J are TRBV7-9 and TRBJ2-5, with a possible D match to TRBD2 (5 bases). The J call is in doubt because the DNA end fits TRBJ2-7 better. The receptor was isolated from a human donor with non-small cell lung cancer that progressed on radiotherapy plus ipilimumab. The specimen was peripheral blood, collected from a patient treated with radiotherapy plus ipilimumab. The CDR3 DNA reads TGTGCCAGCAGCTTCCCGTTGAGGGAAGGGTACGAGCAGTACTTC. This encodes CASSFPLREGYEQYF.